In this sample, the clone carrying this T cell receptor beta chain turned up many times. No antigen is known for it. For Graves' hyperthyroidism to be stable, ophthalmopathy could not progress within 18 months. Germline V gene sequence: CDR1 ENHRY, CDR2 SYGVKD. J was trimmed by 5 bases and V by 10 bases; bases with no gene match: 4. The CDR3 runs 12 residues. The data belong to a study of T cells in Graves' hyperthyroidism and ophthalmopathy. There were TCR beta CDR3 regions amplified from RNA transcripts. TCR CDR3 underwent first-round RT-PCR with the HTBI primer set. TCRdb passed the multiplex PCR reads through MiXCR, listing each CDR3 protein once. Counted here are around 97,000 distinct CDR3 sequences, roughly 50% occurring once; the ten biggest clones make up under 30%. Whole-study results and caveats: Blood samples included most of the expanded thyroid clonotypes exceeding 0.001. A 13 V-J signature model discriminated ophthalmopathy versus stable hyperthyroidism.

The clonotype originates from a man aged 35 to 55 with Graves' hyperthyroidism. The sequenced sample was blood. The chain recombines TRBV10-3 with TRBJ2-1; 8 bases agree with TRBD1. CDR3: CATGQGNNEQFF. The CDR3, as DNA: TGTGCCACAGGACAGGGAAACAATGAGCAGTTCTTC.